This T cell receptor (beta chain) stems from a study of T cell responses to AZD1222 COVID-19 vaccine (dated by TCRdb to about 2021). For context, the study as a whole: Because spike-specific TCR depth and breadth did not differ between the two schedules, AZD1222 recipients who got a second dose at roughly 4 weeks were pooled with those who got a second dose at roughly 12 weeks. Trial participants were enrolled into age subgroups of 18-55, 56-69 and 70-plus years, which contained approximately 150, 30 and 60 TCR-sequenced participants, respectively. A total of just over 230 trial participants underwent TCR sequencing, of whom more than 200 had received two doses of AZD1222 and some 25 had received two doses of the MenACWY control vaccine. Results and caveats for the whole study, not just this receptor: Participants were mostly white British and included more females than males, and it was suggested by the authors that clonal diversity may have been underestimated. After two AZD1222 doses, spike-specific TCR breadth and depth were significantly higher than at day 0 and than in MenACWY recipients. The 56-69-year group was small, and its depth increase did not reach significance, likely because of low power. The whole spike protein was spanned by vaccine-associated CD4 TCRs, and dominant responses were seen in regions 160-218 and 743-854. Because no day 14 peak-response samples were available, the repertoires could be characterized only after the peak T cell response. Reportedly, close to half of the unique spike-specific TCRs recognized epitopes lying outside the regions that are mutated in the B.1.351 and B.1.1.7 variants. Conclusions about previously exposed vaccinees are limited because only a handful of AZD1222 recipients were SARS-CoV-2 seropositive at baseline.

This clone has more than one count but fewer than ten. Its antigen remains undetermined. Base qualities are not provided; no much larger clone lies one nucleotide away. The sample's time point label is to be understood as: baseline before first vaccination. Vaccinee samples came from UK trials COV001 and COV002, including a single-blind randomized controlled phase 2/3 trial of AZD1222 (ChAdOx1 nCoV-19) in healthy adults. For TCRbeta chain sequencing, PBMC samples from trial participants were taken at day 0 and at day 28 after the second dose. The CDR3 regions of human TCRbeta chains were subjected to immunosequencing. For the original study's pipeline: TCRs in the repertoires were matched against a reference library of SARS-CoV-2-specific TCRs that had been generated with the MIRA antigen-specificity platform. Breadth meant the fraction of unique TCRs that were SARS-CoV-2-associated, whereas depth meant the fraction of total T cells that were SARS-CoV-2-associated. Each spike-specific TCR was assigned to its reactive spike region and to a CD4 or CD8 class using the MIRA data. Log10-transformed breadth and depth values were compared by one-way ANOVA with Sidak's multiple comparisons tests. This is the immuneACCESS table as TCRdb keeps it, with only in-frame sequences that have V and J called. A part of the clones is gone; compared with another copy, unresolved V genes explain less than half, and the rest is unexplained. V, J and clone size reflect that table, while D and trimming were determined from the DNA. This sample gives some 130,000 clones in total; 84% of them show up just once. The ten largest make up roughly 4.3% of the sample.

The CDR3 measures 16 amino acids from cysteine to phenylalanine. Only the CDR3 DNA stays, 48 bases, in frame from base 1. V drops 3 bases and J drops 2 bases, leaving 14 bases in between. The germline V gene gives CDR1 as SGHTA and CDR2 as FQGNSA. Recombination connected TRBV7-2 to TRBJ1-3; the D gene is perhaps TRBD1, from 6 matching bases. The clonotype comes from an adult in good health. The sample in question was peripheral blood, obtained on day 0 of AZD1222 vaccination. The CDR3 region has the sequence CASSFDDRRTGNTIYF. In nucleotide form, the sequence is TGTGCCAGCAGCTTCGATGACAGGAGAACTGGAAACACCATATATTTT.